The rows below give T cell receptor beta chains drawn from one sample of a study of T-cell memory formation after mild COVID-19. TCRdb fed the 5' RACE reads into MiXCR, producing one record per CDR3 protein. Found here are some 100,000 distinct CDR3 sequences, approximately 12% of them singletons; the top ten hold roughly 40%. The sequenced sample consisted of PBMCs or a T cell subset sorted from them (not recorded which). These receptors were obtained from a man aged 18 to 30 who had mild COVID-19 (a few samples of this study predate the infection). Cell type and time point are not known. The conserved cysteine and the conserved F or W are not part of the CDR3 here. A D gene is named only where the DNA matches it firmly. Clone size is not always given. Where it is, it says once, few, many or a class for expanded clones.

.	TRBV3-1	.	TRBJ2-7	ASSQDGSSYEQY
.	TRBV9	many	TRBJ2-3	ASSESGAADTQY
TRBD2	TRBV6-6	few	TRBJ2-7	ASSYGGGSNEQY
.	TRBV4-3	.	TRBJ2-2	ASSREDNLNTGELF
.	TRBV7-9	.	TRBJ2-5	ASSLGRNQETQY
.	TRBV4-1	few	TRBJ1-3	ASSPSQGNTIY
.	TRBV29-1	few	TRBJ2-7	SVDPGTQPYEQY
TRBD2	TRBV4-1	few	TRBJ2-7	ASSPSGQAYEQY
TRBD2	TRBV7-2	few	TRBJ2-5	ASTSLGGGQETQY
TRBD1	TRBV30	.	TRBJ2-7	AWSPGTGGLY
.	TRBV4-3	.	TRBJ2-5	ASSQGSQEETQY
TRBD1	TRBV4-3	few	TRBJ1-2	ASSQDRTGVGYGYT
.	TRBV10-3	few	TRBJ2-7	AISGLFGGDEQY
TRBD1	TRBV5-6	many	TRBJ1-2	ASSLGDSYYGYT
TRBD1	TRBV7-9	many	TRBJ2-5	ASSLGQLGTGRETQY
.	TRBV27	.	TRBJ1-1	ASSLTGTYTEAF
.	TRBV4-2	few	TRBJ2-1	ASSQDSWDEQF
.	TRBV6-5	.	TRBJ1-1	ASSYSAARDTEAF
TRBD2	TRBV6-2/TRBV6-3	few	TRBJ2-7	ASTRWWTSGLEQY
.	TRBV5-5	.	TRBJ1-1	ASSSRDTYTEAF
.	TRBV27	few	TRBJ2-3	ASSLTTLAFGTDTQY
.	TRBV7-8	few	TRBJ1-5	ASSLREVDSNQPQH